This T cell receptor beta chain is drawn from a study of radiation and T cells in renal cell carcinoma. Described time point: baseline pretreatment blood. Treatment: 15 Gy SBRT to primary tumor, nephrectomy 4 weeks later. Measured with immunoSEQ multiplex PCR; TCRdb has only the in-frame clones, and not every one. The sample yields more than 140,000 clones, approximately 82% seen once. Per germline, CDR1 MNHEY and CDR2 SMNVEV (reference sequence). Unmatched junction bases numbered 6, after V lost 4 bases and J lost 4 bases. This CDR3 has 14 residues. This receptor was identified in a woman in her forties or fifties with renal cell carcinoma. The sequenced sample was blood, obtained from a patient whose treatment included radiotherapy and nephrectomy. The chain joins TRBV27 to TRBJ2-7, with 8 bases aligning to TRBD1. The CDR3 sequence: CASSSRTGRYEQYF. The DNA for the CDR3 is TGTGCCAGCAGTTCTAGGACAGGGCGGTACGAGCAGTACTTC.